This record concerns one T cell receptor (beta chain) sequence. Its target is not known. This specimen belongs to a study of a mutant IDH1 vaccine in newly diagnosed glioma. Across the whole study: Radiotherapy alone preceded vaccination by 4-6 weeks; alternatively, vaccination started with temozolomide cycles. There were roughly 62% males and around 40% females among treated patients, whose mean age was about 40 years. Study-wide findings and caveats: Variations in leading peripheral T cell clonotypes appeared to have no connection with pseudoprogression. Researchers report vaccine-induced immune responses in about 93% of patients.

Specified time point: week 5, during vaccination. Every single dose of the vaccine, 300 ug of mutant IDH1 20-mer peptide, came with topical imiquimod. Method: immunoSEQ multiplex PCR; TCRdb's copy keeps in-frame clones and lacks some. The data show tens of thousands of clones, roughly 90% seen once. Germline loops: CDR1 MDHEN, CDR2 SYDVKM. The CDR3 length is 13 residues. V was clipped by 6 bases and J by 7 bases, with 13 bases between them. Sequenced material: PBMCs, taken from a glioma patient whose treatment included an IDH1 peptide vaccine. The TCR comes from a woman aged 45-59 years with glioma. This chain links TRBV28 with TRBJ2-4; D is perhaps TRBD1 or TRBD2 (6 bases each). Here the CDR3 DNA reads TGTGCCAGCAGGAAACCCGGGGGCAACATTCAGTACTTC. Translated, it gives CASRKPGGNIQYF. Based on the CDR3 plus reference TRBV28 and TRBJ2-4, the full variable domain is DVKVTQSSRYLVKRTGEKVFLECVQDMDHENMFWYRQDPGLGLRLIYFSYDVKMKEKGDIPEGYSVSREKKERFSLILESASTNQTSMYLCASRKPGGNIQYFGAGTRLSVL.